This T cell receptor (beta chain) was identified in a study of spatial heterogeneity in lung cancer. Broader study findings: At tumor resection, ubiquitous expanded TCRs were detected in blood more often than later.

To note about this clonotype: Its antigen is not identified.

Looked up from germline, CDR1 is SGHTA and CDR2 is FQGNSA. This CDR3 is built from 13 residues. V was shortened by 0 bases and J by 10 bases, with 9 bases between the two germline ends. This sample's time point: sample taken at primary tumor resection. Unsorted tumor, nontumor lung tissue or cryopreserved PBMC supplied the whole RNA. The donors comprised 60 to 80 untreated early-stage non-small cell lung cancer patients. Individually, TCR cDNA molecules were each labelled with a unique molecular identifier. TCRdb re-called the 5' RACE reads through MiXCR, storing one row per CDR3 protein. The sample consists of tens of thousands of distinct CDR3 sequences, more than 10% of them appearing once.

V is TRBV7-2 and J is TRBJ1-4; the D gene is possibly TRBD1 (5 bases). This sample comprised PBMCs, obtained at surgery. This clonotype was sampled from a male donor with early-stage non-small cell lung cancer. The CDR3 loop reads CASSLADRGKLFF. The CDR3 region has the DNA TGTGCCAGCAGCTTAGCCGACAGAGGAAAACTGTTTTTT.